This is a list of T cell receptor beta chains from one sample in a study of OX40 agonist ivuxolimab in advanced cancers. Data came from immunoSEQ multiplex PCR; TCRdb stores just in-frame clones and leaves some out. The sample lists some 87,000 clones, about 90% seen once, with under 2% in the top ten. The sequences come from CD4+ or CD8+ T cells sorted from blood, collected in a trial of the OX40 agonist ivuxolimab. The source is an adult with an advanced solid tumor such as melanoma, head and neck, liver or kidney cancer. Each CDR3 is given with its conserved first and last residue. The order of the fields is D gene, clone size, J gene, V gene, CDR3 DNA, CDR3 protein. A D gene is named only where the DNA matches it firmly. Size tells how often a clone was seen (once, few, many) or the class of an expanded clone, and some rows leave it out.

D gene: .; clone size: .; J gene: TRBJ1-3; V gene: TRBV29-1; CDR3 DNA: TGCAGCGTAGGCAGTGGAAACACCATATATTTT; CDR3 protein: CSVGSGNTIYF
D gene: .; clone size: .; J gene: TRBJ2-1; V gene: TRBV9; CDR3 DNA: TGTGCCAGCAGCGGGCGTCTGAGCTCCTACAATGAGCAGTTCTTC; CDR3 protein: CASSGRLSSYNEQFF
D gene: TRBD1; clone size: .; J gene: TRBJ2-2; V gene: TRBV27; CDR3 DNA: TGTGCCAGCGCCCGGGACAGGAGGAACACCGGGGAGCTGTTTTTT; CDR3 protein: CASARDRRNTGELFF
D gene: .; clone size: .; J gene: TRBJ2-1; V gene: TRBV19; CDR3 DNA: TGTGCCAGTAGTCCCTCTGGACGGGACAATGAGCAGTTCTTC; CDR3 protein: CASSPSGRDNEQFF
D gene: .; clone size: .; J gene: TRBJ2-7; V gene: TRBV7-9; CDR3 DNA: TGTGCCAGCAGCTTGGCTGCCGGGAACGGCGAGCAGTACTTC; CDR3 protein: CASSLAAGNGEQYF
D gene: .; clone size: .; J gene: TRBJ2-5; V gene: TRBV15; CDR3 DNA: TGTGCCACCAGCATACGGATAGAAGGGCAGACCCAGTACTTC; CDR3 protein: CATSIRIEGQTQYF
D gene: .; clone size: .; J gene: TRBJ1-4; V gene: TRBV30; CDR3 DNA: TGTGCCTGGAGTCGGCAGGGCCGGGAAAAACTGTTTTTT; CDR3 protein: CAWSRQGREKLFF
D gene: .; clone size: .; J gene: TRBJ2-3; V gene: TRBV4-3; CDR3 DNA: TGCGCCAGCAGCCAAGAGGTCCGGGGCAGAGGGACAGATACGCAGTATTTT; CDR3 protein: CASSQEVRGRGTDTQYF
D gene: TRBD1; clone size: .; J gene: TRBJ1-4; V gene: TRBV11-3; CDR3 DNA: TGTGCCAGCAGCAGAAGGCAGGGGGGAAGTGAAAAACTGTTTTTT; CDR3 protein: CASSRRQGGSEKLFF
D gene: .; clone size: once; J gene: TRBJ1-1; V gene: TRBV11-3; CDR3 DNA: TGTGCCAGCAGCTTATCGGGGGAGGCTTTCTTT; CDR3 protein: CASSLSGEAFF
D gene: TRBD1; clone size: .; J gene: TRBJ1-2; V gene: TRBV6-6; CDR3 DNA: TGTGCCAGCAGTCTAAACCGGGACAGGGATGGCTACACCTTC; CDR3 protein: CASSLNRDRDGYTF
D gene: TRBD1; clone size: .; J gene: TRBJ1-3; V gene: TRBV2; CDR3 DNA: TGTGCCAGCTCAGGGGGTCGAAACACCATATATTTT; CDR3 protein: CASSGGRNTIYF
D gene: TRBD2; clone size: .; J gene: TRBJ2-5; V gene: TRBV29-1; CDR3 DNA: TGCAGCGTTGTTTTGGGGACTAGCGGGAGTTGGGGCCAAGAGACCCAGTACTTC; CDR3 protein: CSVVLGTSGSWGQETQYF
D gene: .; clone size: .; J gene: TRBJ2-2; V gene: TRBV4-1; CDR3 DNA: TGCGCCAGCAGCCGTTCTCGAGGGGCGGACACCGGGGAGCTGTTTTTT; CDR3 protein: CASSRSRGADTGELFF
D gene: .; clone size: .; J gene: TRBJ2-5; V gene: TRBV28; CDR3 DNA: TGTGCCAGCAGCCCCTTATCGGGTAGCGGTCCACGAGGCCCCCAAGAGACCCAGTACTTC; CDR3 protein: CASSPLSGSGPRGPQETQYF
D gene: .; clone size: .; J gene: TRBJ2-1; V gene: TRBV25-1; CDR3 DNA: TGTGCCAGCAGTGATCCGGGAAGGGGAGAGCAGTTCTTC; CDR3 protein: CASSDPGRGEQFF
D gene: .; clone size: .; J gene: TRBJ1-5; V gene: TRBV4-1; CDR3 DNA: TGCGCCAGCAGCCAAGATTTACGGGGGAATCAGCCCCAGCATTTT; CDR3 protein: CASSQDLRGNQPQHF
D gene: TRBD2; clone size: .; J gene: TRBJ2-5; V gene: TRBV4-1; CDR3 DNA: TGCGCCAGCAGCCAAGAGGCGAGACTGACTAGCGGGAGATTGAGGGAGACCCAGTACTTC; CDR3 protein: CASSQEARLTSGRLRETQYF
D gene: .; clone size: .; J gene: TRBJ1-6; V gene: TRBV2; CDR3 DNA: TGTGCCGCAGGGGTTGACGGGGCCCTCTCCTATAATTCACCCCTCCACTTT; CDR3 protein: CAAGVDGALSYNSPLHF
D gene: .; clone size: .; J gene: TRBJ2-5; V gene: TRBV6-8; CDR3 DNA: TGTGCCAGCAGTAAGCTAGCGTCCCAAGAGACCCAGTACTTC; CDR3 protein: CASSKLASQETQYF
D gene: .; clone size: .; J gene: TRBJ1-1; V gene: TRBV6-1; CDR3 DNA: TGTGCCAGCGGACCGACTAACACTGAAGCTTTCTTT; CDR3 protein: CASGPTNTEAFF
D gene: TRBD2; clone size: .; J gene: TRBJ2-7; V gene: TRBV7-2; CDR3 DNA: TGTGCCAGCAGCCCCCGGACTAGCGGGATCTACGAGCAGTACTTC; CDR3 protein: CASSPRTSGIYEQYF
D gene: .; clone size: few; J gene: TRBJ1-1; V gene: TRBV27; CDR3 DNA: TGTGCCAGCAGTTTTATGATTGAAACTGAAGCTTTCTTT; CDR3 protein: CASSFMIETEAFF
D gene: TRBD2; clone size: once; J gene: TRBJ2-1; V gene: TRBV7-2; CDR3 DNA: TGTGCCAGCAGCCTTAGCGGGAGGGTGGATGAGCAGTTCTTC; CDR3 protein: CASSLSGRVDEQFF
D gene: TRBD1; clone size: .; J gene: TRBJ2-7; V gene: TRBV7-2; CDR3 DNA: TGTGCCAGCAGCCCCCCGGACAGGACCTCCTACGAGCAGTACTTC; CDR3 protein: CASSPPDRTSYEQYF
D gene: .; clone size: .; J gene: TRBJ2-1; V gene: TRBV7-2; CDR3 DNA: TGTGCCAGCTTCCGGGGGAGCTCCTACAATGAGCAGTTCTTC; CDR3 protein: CASFRGSSYNEQFF
D gene: .; clone size: once; J gene: TRBJ1-2; V gene: TRBV6-5; CDR3 DNA: TGTGCCAGCATCCACGCTGGGGGGGGAGGCTACACCTTC; CDR3 protein: CASIHAGGGGYTF
D gene: .; clone size: .; J gene: TRBJ1-2; V gene: TRBV6-1; CDR3 DNA: TGTGCCAGCAGTAGCCCAGCCTACTATGGCTACACCTTC; CDR3 protein: CASSSPAYYGYTF
D gene: TRBD2; clone size: .; J gene: TRBJ2-1; V gene: TRBV4-3; CDR3 DNA: TGCGCCAGCAGCCAAGATACAGTAACTAGCGGGAGGACTGAGCAGTTCTTC; CDR3 protein: CASSQDTVTSGRTEQFF
D gene: TRBD1; clone size: .; J gene: TRBJ1-2; V gene: TRBV30; CDR3 DNA: TGTGCCTGGAGCCCCGGGGGGACAGTCTATGGCTACACCTTC; CDR3 protein: CAWSPGGTVYGYTF
D gene: .; clone size: once; J gene: TRBJ2-6; V gene: TRBV5-1; CDR3 DNA: TGCGCCAGCAGTCTGAGCAGGGTTAGCTCTGGGGCCAACGTCCTGACTTTC; CDR3 protein: CASSLSRVSSGANVLTF
D gene: .; clone size: .; J gene: TRBJ2-3; V gene: TRBV5-1; CDR3 DNA: TGCGCCAGCAGCTTGGACGGGAATTCGGCAGATACGCAGTATTTT; CDR3 protein: CASSLDGNSADTQYF
D gene: .; clone size: .; J gene: TRBJ2-1; V gene: TRBV11-3; CDR3 DNA: TGTGCCAGCAGCTCCCATGACCGGGGTAATTTCAATGAGCAGTTCTTC; CDR3 protein: CASSSHDRGNFNEQFF
D gene: TRBD2; clone size: once; J gene: TRBJ2-1; V gene: TRBV9; CDR3 DNA: TGTGCCAGCAGCCCCCGGGGCGGGAGGGTGGTCGATGAGCAGTTCTTC; CDR3 protein: CASSPRGGRVVDEQFF
D gene: TRBD2; clone size: .; J gene: TRBJ2-1; V gene: TRBV10-3; CDR3 DNA: TGTGCCATCAGTGAGTCGGCTAGCGGGAGGGCCAGGAATGAGCAGTTCTTC; CDR3 protein: CAISESASGRARNEQFF
D gene: .; clone size: once; J gene: TRBJ2-1; V gene: TRBV7-3; CDR3 DNA: TGTGCCAGCAGCTTATCTCGCTCCGGGATCGATGAGCAGTTCTTC; CDR3 protein: CASSLSRSGIDEQFF
D gene: .; clone size: .; J gene: TRBJ2-7; V gene: TRBV7-2; CDR3 DNA: TGTGCCAGCAGCTCCAGGTCCTCCTACGAGCAGTACTTC; CDR3 protein: CASSSRSSYEQYF
D gene: TRBD1; clone size: .; J gene: TRBJ2-7; V gene: TRBV6-1; CDR3 DNA: TGTGCCAGCAGTGAGGGACAGGGAAGCTCCTACGAGCAGTACTTC; CDR3 protein: CASSEGQGSSYEQYF
D gene: .; clone size: few; J gene: TRBJ2-7; V gene: TRBV7-6; CDR3 DNA: TGTGCCAGCAGCTTAGCGAGGGTTACGGTCCACGAGCAGTACTTC; CDR3 protein: CASSLARVTVHEQYF
D gene: TRBD1; clone size: .; J gene: TRBJ2-3; V gene: TRBV7-3; CDR3 DNA: TGTGCCAGCAGCTTAAATACAGGGGGCACAGATACGCAGTATTTT; CDR3 protein: CASSLNTGGTDTQYF
D gene: .; clone size: .; J gene: TRBJ2-5; V gene: TRBV29-1; CDR3 DNA: TGCAGCGTTGCCCAGGGGGGACTAGTAGGCCCTAAGACCCAGTACTTC; CDR3 protein: CSVAQGGLVGPKTQYF
D gene: .; clone size: .; J gene: TRBJ2-2; V gene: TRBV9; CDR3 DNA: TGTGCCAGCAGCGTAGCGTTGTCCAGCGGACTCGGGGAGCTGTTTTTT; CDR3 protein: CASSVALSSGLGELFF
D gene: TRBD1; clone size: .; J gene: TRBJ2-1; V gene: TRBV13; CDR3 DNA: TGTGCCAGCAGCTTGGCCCGGACAGGGGCCTACAATGAGCAGTTCTTC; CDR3 protein: CASSLARTGAYNEQFF
D gene: .; clone size: .; J gene: TRBJ1-2; V gene: TRBV5-1; CDR3 DNA: TGCGCCAGCAGGGGGGAGGTATCCCTTGGCTACACCTTC; CDR3 protein: CASRGEVSLGYTF
D gene: TRBD1; clone size: .; J gene: TRBJ2-7; V gene: TRBV28; CDR3 DNA: TGTGCCAGCAGGGGGGACAGTCTGACGTACGAGCAGTACTTC; CDR3 protein: CASRGDSLTYEQYF
D gene: .; clone size: .; J gene: TRBJ1-2; V gene: TRBV6-5; CDR3 DNA: TGTGCCAGCAGTTACCTTCGGGTTCAGGAGGGCTACACCTTC; CDR3 protein: CASSYLRVQEGYTF
D gene: TRBD2; clone size: .; J gene: TRBJ2-5; V gene: TRBV7-2; CDR3 DNA: TGTGCCAGCAGCTTGAGGCTAGCGGGAGCTCATCAGGCCCAGTACTTC; CDR3 protein: CASSLRLAGAHQAQYF